This T cell receptor (beta chain) derives from a study of T cell responses to AZD1222 COVID-19 vaccine. The CDR3 spans 14 residues. The germline V gene has CDR1 MNHEY and CDR2 SMNVEV (reference sequence). V was clipped by 5 bases and J by 7 bases, with 14 bases between them. Method: immunoSEQ multiplex PCR; TCRdb's copy keeps in-frame clones and lacks some. The table includes under 200,000 clones, approximately 91% detected once. V is TRBV27 and J is TRBJ2-2; D possibly corresponds to TRBD2 (6 bases). The source material was peripheral blood, sampled on day 0 of AZD1222 vaccination. The clonotype comes from an adult in good health. CDR3 bases: TGTGCCAGCAGTCTAAACGGGGGAGGCGGGGAGCTGTTTTTT. Translating it yields CASSLNGGGGELFF.